The 11 T cell receptor beta chains below were found in one sample sequenced in a study of shared clonotypes between healthy human individuals (dated by TCRdb to the early 2020s). Libraries were constructed by the immunoSEQ multiplex PCR assay. TCRdb's version of the immuneACCESS table is confined to in-frame rearrangements and falls short of the full clone set. An unresolved V gene accounts for under half of the shortfall where checked; the remainder is of unknown origin. Within this sample are about 95,000 clones, with roughly two thirds of them counted one time only. More than 40% of the sample lies in the top ten. Material for sequencing was memory CD8+ T cells sorted from blood. Per the publication, the cell subset or site label means: CD45RO+ cells pooled with CCR7-negative TemRA cells. The origin of the receptors is a man younger than 40 in good health.

The V call is TRBV10-3, the J call TRBJ2-1; TRBD2 agrees at 11 bases. V lost 0 bases and J lost 9; bases outside the gene matches: 10. CDR1 is ENHRY, CDR2 SYGVKD, per germline. The CDR3 is made up of 17 amino acids. The CDR3 DNA is TGTGCCATCAGTGAGTCGATGTCACTAGCGGGAGTATTTGAGCAGTTCTTC. Its translation: CAISESMSLAGVFEQFF.

This chain uses TRBV7-9 with TRBJ2-3, with a weak D call TRBD2 (5 bases). The CDR3 sequence is 12 residues long. V was trimmed by 5 bases and J by 4 bases, leaving 7 bases between them. CDR1 and CDR2 (germline): SEHNR, FQNEAQ (reference sequence). The CDR3 region is CASSRGSDTQYF. In DNA form, the CDR3 reads TGTGCCAGCAGCCGCGGGTCAGATACGCAGTATTTT.

The V and J genes are TRBV19 and TRBJ2-7, with D unresolved. The CDR3 runs 13 residues. Per the germline V gene, CDR1 is LNHDA and CDR2 is SQIVND (reference sequence). Trimming took off 5 bases at V and 2 bases at J, with 10 bases between the two ends. The CDR3 loop is CASSVWWTYEQYF. CDR3 in DNA: TGTGCCAGTAGTGTCTGGTGGACCTACGAGCAGTACTTC.

This clone was seen many times. V is TRBV19 and J is TRBJ1-1, with D unclear. Germline V gene lookup returns CDR1 LNHDA and CDR2 SQIVND (reference sequence). V was shortened by 5 bases and J by 2 bases, with 6 bases between the two germline ends. CDR3 length: 12 amino acids. This CDR3 reads CASSADNTEAFF. CDR3 in DNA: TGTGCCAGTAGTGCAGACAACACTGAAGCTTTCTTT. The full variable domain, with the rest looked up from reference TRBV19 and TRBJ1-1, is DGGITQSPKYLFRKEGQNVTLSCEQNLNHDAMYWYRQDPGQGLRLIYYSQIVNDFQKGDIAEGYSVSREKKESFPLTVTSAQKNPTAFYLCASSADNTEAFFGQGTRLTVV.

The chain has TRBV11-1 and TRBJ2-7; no clear D. CDR3 length: 13 residues. The germline V and J ends were trimmed by 3 bases and 3 bases, with 9 bases remaining between them. Germline CDR1 is SGHAT and CDR2 is FQDESV (reference sequence). The CDR3 region has the DNA TGTGCCAGCAGCTTGGTTCCGGGCTACGAGCAGTACTTC. It specifies CASSLVPGYEQYF.

V usage is TRBV14 and J usage is TRBJ2-1, with 14 bases matching TRBD2. V was pared by 6 bases and J by 9 bases, with 10 bases of the junction left unmatched. This CDR3 is 16 amino acids long. Germline-derived CDR1 and CDR2 are SGHDN and FVKESK. CDR3 sequence: CASRHGLAGGRSEQFF. CDR3 DNA: TGTGCCAGCAGACATGGACTAGCGGGAGGTCGTAGTGAGCAGTTCTTC.

This clone was picked up many times. The chain is built from TRBV27 and TRBJ1-5; TRBD1 might be the D (5 bases). With 7 bases removed from V and 4 bases from J, the gap between germline ends came to 14 bases. Germline V lookup: CDR1 MNHEY, CDR2 SMNVEV (reference sequence). This CDR3 region has 14 residues. The CDR3 DNA is TGTGCCAGCACTCCCGGGTGGGGGAATCAGCCCCAGCATTTT. This sequence encodes CASTPGWGNQPQHF.

This chain links TRBV28 with TRBJ1-1; the match to TRBD1 covers 10 bases. The germline CDR1 and CDR2 sequences are MDHEN and SYDVKM. The V gene end was trimmed by 5 bases and the J gene end by 4 bases; junction bases not matched to a gene: 7. This CDR3 contains 15 residues. Written as DNA, the CDR3 is TGTGCCAGCAGTCCCACCGGGACAGGGGTCACTGAAGCTTTCTTT. It specifies CASSPTGTGVTEAFF.

A note on this clone: The same CDR3 is also encoded by other DNA sequences in this sample. V and J are TRBV5-1 and TRBJ1-1; D ambiguous. Trimming stripped 0 bases from V and 1 base from J, with 7 bases between. Germline values: CDR1 SGHRS, CDR2 YFSETQ. This CDR3 spans 14 amino acids. CDR3 amino acids: CASSLVGGNTEAFF. The DNA of the CDR3 is TGCGCCAGCAGCTTGGTTGGCGGGAACACTGAAGCTTTCTTT.

This chain connects TRBV15 to TRBJ2-1, with TRBD1 matching 8 bases. V shed 5 bases and J 6 bases; nucleotides not matched to a gene: 9. Germline values: CDR1 LNHNV, CDR2 YYDKDF (reference sequence). The CDR3 totals 15 residues. In DNA, the CDR3 is TGTGCCACCAGCGGGGGACAGGAAGCTCCCAATGAGCAGTTCTTC. It encodes CATSGGQEAPNEQFF.

V is TRBV10-3 and J is TRBJ2-7; 8 bases agree with TRBD1. J was trimmed by 3 bases and V by 3 bases; bases with no gene match: 4. Germline CDR1 is ENHRY and CDR2 is SYGVKD. This CDR3 spans 14 amino acids. This CDR3 is CAISEPGQVYEQYF. Here the CDR3 DNA reads TGTGCCATCAGTGAACCGGGACAGGTCTACGAGCAGTACTTC.